The text below deals with one TCR beta chain. Ten or more counts support this clone. Its antigen remains undetermined. One base away there is no much larger clone; base qualities are not given. The data are from a study of blood T cell repertoires in COVID-19 (dated by TCRdb to the early 2020s). For the wider study: The collaborator samples originated in the United States, Italy and Spain and spanned the acute and convalescent phases of COVID-19. Deeply sampled blood TCRbeta repertoires from subjects exposed to, actively infected with, or recovered from COVID-19 were included in the dataset. The material from the prospective study consisted of cDNA or gDNA derived from T cells, B-cell-depleted T cells, or PBMCs. HLA class I and class II types, where available, came from metadata supplied by the sample provider rather than from assay-based typing. Samples came from the ongoing ImmuneRACE study (first 160 participants) plus 1,254 subjects from 6 global collaborators. The sample metadata nearly always contained a de-identified subject ID, COVID-19 status, age in years and sex. The repertoires were released in a freely available public database intended as a resource for research on the immune response to SARS-CoV-2.

The immunoSEQ Assay, a bias-controlled multiplex PCR, was used to amplify TCRbeta CDR3 regions from genomic DNA. In the authors' own workflow: The number of nucleated cells in each sample was estimated from the amplification of reference gene primers within the assay. To quantify the absolute abundance of each unique TCRbeta CDR3 rearrangement, sequence reads were collapsed and filtered. For each sample, productive Simpson clonality was calculated as the square root of Simpson's diversity index across productive rearrangements. TCRdb retrieved this table from immuneACCESS and kept in-frame rearrangements only. Not all clones are present; in checked studies, unresolved V genes account for under half, and no reason is known for the remainder. V and J calls and clone size are copied from that table; D and trimming were computed from the DNA. Across this sample there are around 300,000 clones, with 83% seen only once. Approximately 10% of the sample is in the top ten clones.

Samples from volunteer blood donors who had recovered from COVID-19 were contributed by a second Seattle source. Each collaborating institution followed its own protocols to collect whole blood in K2EDTA tubes. For TCRbeta analysis, collaborators shipped samples as frozen whole blood, isolated PBMCs, or DNA extracted from either of those sample types. Measured from the cysteine to the phenylalanine, the CDR3 is 15 residues long. Only CDR3 DNA is held: 45 bases, read in frame from base 1. Sequences SEHNR (CDR1) and FQNEAQ (CDR2) are obtained from the germline V gene (reference sequence). Germline trimming: 5 bases from V, 7 bases from J; junction bases outside gene matches: 6. The study at large found these results: The amount of clinical and demographic metadata varied by source and participant and was provided uncurated.

This clonotype originated in a woman between 50 and 59 years old who had recovered from COVID-19. Sequencing was performed on peripheral blood. The sequence joins TRBV7-9 to TRBJ2-2; 11 of the junction bases match TRBD1. Here the CDR3 is given as CASSPGQGDVGELFF. The DNA sequence is TGTGCCAGCAGCCCGGGACAGGGGGATGTCGGGGAGCTGTTTTTT. Beyond the CDR3, the reference TRBV7-9 and TRBJ2-2 genes provide the residues; the full variable domain reads: DTGVSQNPRHKITKRGQNVTFRCDPISEHNRLYWYRQTLGQGPEFLTYFQNEAQLEKSRLLSDRFSAERPKGSFSTLEIQRTEQGDSAMYLCASSPGQGDVGELFFGEGSRLTVL.